The 5 T cell receptor beta chains below were found in one sample sequenced in a study of cytomegalovirus exposure and HLA in healthy donors. It was with 60 Vbeta and 13 Jbeta primers that the PCR ran. This table comes from immunoSEQ multiplex PCR, and its TCRdb copy is limited to in-frame clones, with some not included. The sample includes about 260,000 clones, just over 70% of them seen just once. The specimen was PBMCs. The receptors shown here come from a female donor in good health and CMV-seronegative.

This chain links TRBV9 with TRBJ2-7, with 11 bases identical to TRBD1. V shed 3 bases, J shed 3 bases, and the junction held 5 bases outside the gene matches. This CDR3 comprises 15 residues. Germline V CDR1 and CDR2: SGDLS, YYNGEE. CDR3: CASSAGTGGLYEQYF. The CDR3 coding sequence is TGTGCCAGCAGCGCTGGGACAGGGGGGCTCTACGAGCAGTACTTC. Using reference TRBV9 and TRBJ2-7 for the parts outside the CDR3, the full variable domain is DSGVTQTPKHLITATGQRVTLRCSPRSGDLSVYWYQQSLDQGLQFLIQYYNGEERAKGNILERFSAQQFPDLHSELNLSSLELGDSALYFCASSAGTGGLYEQYFGPGTRLTVT.

This sequence joins TRBV9 and TRBJ2-1, with TRBD1 identical over 7 bases. V lost 4 bases to trimming and J lost 6 bases; unmatched junction nucleotides: 7. The CDR3 has 14 amino acids. From germline, CDR1 is SGDLS and CDR2 YYNGEE. CDR3 DNA sequence: TGTGCCAGCAGCCTTACCGGGACAGTCAATGAGCAGTTCTTC. Translated, it gives CASSLTGTVNEQFF.

This chain uses TRBV12-5 with TRBJ1-2, with a tentative D call TRBD1 (6 bases). Deletions cut 8 bases from V and 3 bases from J, with 25 bases between. Germline CDR1 LGHNT, CDR2 FRNRAP. The CDR3 has 17 amino acids. CDR3 nucleotides: TGTGCTAGTTGGTTGGTTCGAGACAGACAGGAAGACTATGGCTACACCTTC. It specifies CASWLVRDRQEDYGYTF.

This clone occurred once. V usage is TRBV7-9 and J usage is TRBJ2-7; 7 bases are a match to TRBD1. CDR3 size: 15 residues. The trim removed 3 bases at V and 6 bases at J, leaving 11 bases unmatched. CDR1 and CDR2 (germline): SEHNR, FQNEAQ (reference sequence). CDR3 DNA sequence: TGTGCCAGCAGCTTGTCCAACGACAGGGCTGGCGAGCAGTACTTC. Residues: CASSLSNDRAGEQYF.

The CDR3 loop is CASSAILAGAEQYF. Here the CDR3 DNA reads TGTGCCAGCAGCGCGATTCTAGCGGGAGCTGAGCAGTACTTC. The chain has TRBV2 and TRBJ2-7; 10 nucleotides agree with TRBD2. The junction had 9 bases not matched to a gene; V was cut back by 6 bases and J by 7 bases. The CDR3 covers 14 residues. In germline, CDR1 is SNHLY, CDR2 FYNNEI. Looking up the rest from reference TRBV2 and TRBJ2-7 gives the full variable domain: EPEVTQTPSHQVTQMGQEVILRCVPISNHLYFYWYRQILGQKVEFLVSFYNNEISEKSEIFDDQFSVERPDGSNFTLKIRSTKLEDSAMYFCASSAILAGAEQYFGPGTRLTVT.